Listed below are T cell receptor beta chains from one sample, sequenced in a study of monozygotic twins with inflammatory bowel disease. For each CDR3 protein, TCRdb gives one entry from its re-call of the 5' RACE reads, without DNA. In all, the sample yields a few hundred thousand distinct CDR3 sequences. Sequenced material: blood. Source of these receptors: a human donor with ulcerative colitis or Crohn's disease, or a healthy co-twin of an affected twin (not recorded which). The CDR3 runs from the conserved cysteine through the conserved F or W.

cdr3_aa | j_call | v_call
CASSFTLAGGAFSADTQYF | TRBJ2-3 | TRBV27
CSAPGSDAGFNQPQHF | TRBJ1-5 | TRBV20-1
CSAKRTSGFYEQYF | TRBJ2-7 | TRBV20-1
CASSLSRAAKIETQYF | TRBJ2-5 | TRBV27
CSAWDATNEKLFF | TRBJ1-4 | TRBV20-1
CASSPDTGAYEQYF | TRBJ2-7 | TRBV5-1
CASSLAAGLNYEQYF | TRBJ2-7 | TRBV5-1
CASSFTTVTEAFF | TRBJ1-1 | TRBV12-3/TRBV12-4
CASSESGGAVQNEQFF | TRBJ2-1 | TRBV7-3
CASSWTGRNQPQHF | TRBJ1-5 | TRBV5-6
CASRSGANTGELFF | TRBJ2-2 | TRBV7-2
CSAPPPWQPQETQYF | TRBJ2-5 | TRBV20-1
CASSFRLAGGPSGEQFF | TRBJ2-1 | TRBV7-7
CASSLEAGRGANVLTF | TRBJ2-6 | TRBV7-2
CASSRQSGNTIYF | TRBJ1-3 | TRBV6-5
CAWNGADNYNEQFF | TRBJ2-1 | TRBV30
CASSLAGGLAKNIQYF | TRBJ2-4 | TRBV5-1
CASSLADRSYEQYF | TRBJ2-7 | TRBV5-6
CASSLGGSPSGYTF | TRBJ1-2 | TRBV7-2
CSARDREGLTNSPLHF | TRBJ1-6 | TRBV20-1
CASSFDGTSMYEQYF | TRBJ2-7 | TRBV5-1
CASSQDFPSGGLLRSYNEQFF | TRBJ2-1 | TRBV4-1
CASIGLGDRAIQYF | TRBJ2-4 | TRBV28